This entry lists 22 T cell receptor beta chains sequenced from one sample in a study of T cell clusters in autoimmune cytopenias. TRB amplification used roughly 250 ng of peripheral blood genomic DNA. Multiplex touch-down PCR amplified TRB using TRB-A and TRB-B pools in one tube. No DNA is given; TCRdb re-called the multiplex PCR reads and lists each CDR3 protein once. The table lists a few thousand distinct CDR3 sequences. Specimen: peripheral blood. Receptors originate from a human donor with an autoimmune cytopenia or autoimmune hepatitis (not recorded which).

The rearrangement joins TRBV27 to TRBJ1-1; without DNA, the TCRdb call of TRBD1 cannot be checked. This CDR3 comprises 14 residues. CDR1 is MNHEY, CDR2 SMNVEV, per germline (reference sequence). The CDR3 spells CASSPLGKNTEAFF.

The CDR3 reads CASSLAKGGTPSSYNEQFF. The V gene is TRBV7-9, the J gene TRBJ2-1; TCRdb designates TRBD2, a call that cannot be tested without DNA. The CDR3 is 19 amino acids. The V gene's germline CDR1 is SEHNR and CDR2 FQNEAQ (reference sequence).

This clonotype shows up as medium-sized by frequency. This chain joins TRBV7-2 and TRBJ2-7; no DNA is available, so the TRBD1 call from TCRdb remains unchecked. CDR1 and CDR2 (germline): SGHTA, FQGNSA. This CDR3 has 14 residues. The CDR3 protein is CASSLIRQGYEQYF.

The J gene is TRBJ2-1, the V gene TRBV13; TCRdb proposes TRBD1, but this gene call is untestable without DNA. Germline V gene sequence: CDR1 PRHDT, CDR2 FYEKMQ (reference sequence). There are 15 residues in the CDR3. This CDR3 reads CASGPPGASYNEQFF.

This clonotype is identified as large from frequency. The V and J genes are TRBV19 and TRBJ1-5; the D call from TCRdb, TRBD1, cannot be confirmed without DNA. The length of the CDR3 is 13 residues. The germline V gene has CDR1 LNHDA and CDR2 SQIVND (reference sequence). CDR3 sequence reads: CASSKGSNQPQHF.

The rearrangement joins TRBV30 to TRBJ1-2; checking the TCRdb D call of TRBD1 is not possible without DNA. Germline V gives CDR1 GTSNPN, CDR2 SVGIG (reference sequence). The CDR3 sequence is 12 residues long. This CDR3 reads CAWQRDSYGYTF.

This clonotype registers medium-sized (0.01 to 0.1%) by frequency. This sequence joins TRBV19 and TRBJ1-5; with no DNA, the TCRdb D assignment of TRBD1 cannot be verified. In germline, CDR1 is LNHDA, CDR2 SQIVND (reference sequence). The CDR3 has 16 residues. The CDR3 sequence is CASTIRGSRELGPQHF.

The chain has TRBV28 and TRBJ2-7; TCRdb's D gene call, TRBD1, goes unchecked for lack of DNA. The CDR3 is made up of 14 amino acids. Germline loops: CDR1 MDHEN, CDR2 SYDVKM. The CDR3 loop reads CASRLGTGMYEQYF.

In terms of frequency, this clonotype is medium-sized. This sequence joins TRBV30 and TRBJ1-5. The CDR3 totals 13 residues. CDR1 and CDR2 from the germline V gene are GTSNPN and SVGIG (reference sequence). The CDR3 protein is CAWSLGSSAWQHF.

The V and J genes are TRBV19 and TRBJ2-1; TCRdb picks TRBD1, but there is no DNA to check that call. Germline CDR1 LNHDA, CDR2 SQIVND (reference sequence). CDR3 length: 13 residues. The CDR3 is CASSRTGVNEQFF.

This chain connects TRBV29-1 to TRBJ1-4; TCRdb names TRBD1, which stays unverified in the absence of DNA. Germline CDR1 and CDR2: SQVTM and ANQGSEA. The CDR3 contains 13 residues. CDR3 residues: CSVGQGTNEKLFF.

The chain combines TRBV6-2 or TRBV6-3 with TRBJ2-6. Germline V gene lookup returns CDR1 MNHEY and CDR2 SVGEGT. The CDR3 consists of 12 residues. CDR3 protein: CASRTGANVLTF.

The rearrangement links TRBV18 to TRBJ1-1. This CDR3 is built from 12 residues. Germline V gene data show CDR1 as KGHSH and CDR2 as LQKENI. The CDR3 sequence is CASSLQRTEAFF.

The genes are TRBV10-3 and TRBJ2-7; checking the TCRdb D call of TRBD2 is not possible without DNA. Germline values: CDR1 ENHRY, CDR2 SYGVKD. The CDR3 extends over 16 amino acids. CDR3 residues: CAISDPSGRSSYEQYF.

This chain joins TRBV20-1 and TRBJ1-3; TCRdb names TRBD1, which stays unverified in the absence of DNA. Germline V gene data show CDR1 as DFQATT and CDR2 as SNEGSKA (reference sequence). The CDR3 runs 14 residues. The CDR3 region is CSASLQGAGNTIYF.

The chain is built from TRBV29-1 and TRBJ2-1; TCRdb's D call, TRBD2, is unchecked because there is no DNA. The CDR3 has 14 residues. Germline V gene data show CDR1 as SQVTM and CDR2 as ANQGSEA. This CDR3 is CSVGAGGPANEQFF.

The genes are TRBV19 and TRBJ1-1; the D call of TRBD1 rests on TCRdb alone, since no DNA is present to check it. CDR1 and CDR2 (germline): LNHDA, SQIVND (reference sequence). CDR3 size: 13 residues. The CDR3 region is CATMTGVGTEAFF.

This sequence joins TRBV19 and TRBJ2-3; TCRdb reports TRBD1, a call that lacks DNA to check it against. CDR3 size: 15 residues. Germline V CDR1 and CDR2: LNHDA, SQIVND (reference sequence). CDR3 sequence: CASSILPDRTDTQYF.

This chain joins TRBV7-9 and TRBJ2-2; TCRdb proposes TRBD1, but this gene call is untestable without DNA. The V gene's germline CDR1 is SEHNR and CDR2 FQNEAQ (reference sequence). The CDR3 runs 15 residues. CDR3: CASSLADRNTGELFF.

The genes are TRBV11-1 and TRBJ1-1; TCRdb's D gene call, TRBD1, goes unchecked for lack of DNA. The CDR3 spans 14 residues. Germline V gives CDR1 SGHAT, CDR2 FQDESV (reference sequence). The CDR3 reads CASSSLTGSTEAFF.

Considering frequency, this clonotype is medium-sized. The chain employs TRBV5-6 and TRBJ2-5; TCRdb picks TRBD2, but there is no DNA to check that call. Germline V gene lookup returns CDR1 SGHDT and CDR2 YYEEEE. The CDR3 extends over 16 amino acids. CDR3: CASSYSGRGGAETQYF. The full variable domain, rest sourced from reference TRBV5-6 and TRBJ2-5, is DAGVTQSPTHLIKTRGQQVTLRCSPKSGHDTVSWYQQALGQGPQFIFQYYEEEERQRGNFPDRFSGHQFPNYSSELNVNALLLGDSALYLCASSYSGRGGAETQYFGPGTRLLVL.

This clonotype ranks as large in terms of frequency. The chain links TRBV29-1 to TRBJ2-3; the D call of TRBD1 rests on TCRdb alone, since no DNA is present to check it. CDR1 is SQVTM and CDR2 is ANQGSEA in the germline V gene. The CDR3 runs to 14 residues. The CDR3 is CSVERGTFNPPQYF.